This T cell receptor beta chain was identified in a study of T cell responses to AZD1222 COVID-19 vaccine. Study-wide findings and caveats: Baseline seropositivity occurred in only a handful of AZD1222 recipients.

This clone was seen once. The antigen is undetermined. Sequencing used immunoSEQ multiplex PCR; TCRdb keeps in-frame clones, though not all of them. The table records about 200,000 clones, roughly 94% of them present only once. Germline CDR1 reads SGHDN; CDR2 reads FVKESK. The ends lost 0 bases at V and 5 bases at J; junction bases unmatched: 13. The CDR3 contains 19 residues. This TCR came from an adult who received the MenACWY meningococcal vaccine as a control. V usage is TRBV14 and J usage is TRBJ2-7, with 13 bases fitting TRBD2. The source material was peripheral blood, sampled 28 days after the second dose of the MenACWY control vaccine. The CDR3 sequence: CASSQDWPPPGTSGDEQYF. CDR3 bases: TGTGCCAGCAGCCAAGATTGGCCCCCTCCCGGGACTAGCGGGGACGAGCAGTACTTC.